The rows below give T cell receptor beta chains drawn from one sample of a study of PD-L1 blockade in urothelial cancer. Method: immunoSEQ multiplex PCR; TCRdb's copy keeps in-frame clones and lacks some. The sample has more than 90,000 clones, over 65% seen once. Sequenced here: PBMCs, sampled around atezolizumab (anti-PD-L1) treatment. The source of these receptors is a man in his 70s with urothelial cancer. Both conserved end residues are part of each CDR3. The D gene is left open where the match is weak.

v_call	j_call	d_call	cdr3_aa
TRBV11-1	TRBJ2-1	TRBD2	CASSSSGTSAPYNEQFF
TRBV18	TRBJ1-1	TRBD1	CASSRETGEGTEAFF
TRBV1	TRBJ2-3	NA	CTSSHLAGVDTQYF
TRBV19	TRBJ2-5	TRBD2	CASSIGPGGRETQYF
TRBV5-8	TRBJ1-2	NA	CASSLRPAGGYTF
TRBV2	TRBJ1-4	NA	CASSDSGANEKLFF
TRBV19	TRBJ2-1	NA	CASSKARASYNEQFF
TRBV5-8	TRBJ1-5	NA	CASSFQGRFNQPQHF
TRBV29-1	TRBJ2-5	NA	CSVDESSGRGETQYF
TRBV2	TRBJ2-3	NA	CASSETKSTDTQYF
TRBV2	TRBJ1-1	NA	CASKGPGRSEAFF
TRBV5-1	TRBJ2-3	NA	CASSLSRDTQYF
TRBV25-1	TRBJ2-7	TRBD2	CASTAGGIDEQYF
TRBV9	TRBJ2-3	TRBD2	CASSSQGTSATDTQYF
TRBV7-9	TRBJ1-6	NA	CASSSVRSLGDSPLHF
TRBV2	TRBJ2-5	NA	CASSAIPSVQETQYF
TRBV11-2	TRBJ2-7	TRBD1	CASSLASGTGDTYEQYF
TRBV27	TRBJ1-2	TRBD1	CASSPRTGNGYGYTF
TRBV21-1	TRBJ2-1	NA	CASSKVNSGRGNSYNEQFF
TRBV14	TRBJ2-5	NA	CASSQNMAETQYF
TRBV18	TRBJ2-3	NA	CASSASGSDTQYF
TRBV19	TRBJ1-2	NA	CASSIEGLYGYTF
TRBV7-2	TRBJ1-3	NA	CASSLSSSGNTIYF
TRBV7-9	TRBJ2-4	TRBD2	CASSLLTGGWGKNIQYF
TRBV2	TRBJ2-5	TRBD1	CASSQTGTGQETQYF
TRBV18	TRBJ2-2	TRBD1	CASSPRTGNTGELFF
TRBV6-1	TRBJ1-2	TRBD1	CASSEYQGVGYGYTF
TRBV10-2	TRBJ2-3	NA	CASSESTGQLTQYF
TRBV28	TRBJ1-5	NA	CASSHNQPQHF